The sequence of this T cell receptor (beta chain) was determined in a study of cytomegalovirus exposure and HLA in healthy donors. Across the whole study: Of the donors genotyped, 300 to 500 in all, around 76% fell in the Caucasian-associated ancestry cluster. The study, taken as a whole, reports: According to the study, around 150 TCR beta chains were cytomegalovirus-associated.

With respect to this clone: Its cognate antigen is unknown.

PCR employed 60 Vbeta and 13 Jbeta primers. Sequenced by immunoSEQ multiplex PCR; TCRdb stores in-frame clones only, minus some. The sample lists 65,000 to 85,000 clones, 70% to 90% occurring once. CDR1 and CDR2 from the germline V gene are MGHRA and YSYEKL. The CDR3 totals 16 residues. J was trimmed by 3 bases and V by 3 bases; bases with no gene match: 6. The source material was PBMCs. The chain couples TRBV4-1 to TRBJ2-3; TRBD1 aligns across 10 bases. The sequence came from a woman aged 30 to 39 in good health and CMV-seronegative. The CDR3 DNA reads as TGCGCCAGCAGCCAGCCCCCGGGACAGGGGACAGATACGCAGTATTTT. It translates to CASSQPPGQGTDTQYF.